This T cell receptor (beta chain) was obtained from a study of blood T cells in healthy people across ages. Using a J-beta primer mix together with a sample-barcoded 5' primer, a second PCR was run for about 6 to 11 cycles. TCRdb reprocessed the 5' RACE reads via MiXCR and lists one record per CDR3 protein. This sample has around 710,000 distinct CDR3 sequences, with approximately 39% found just once. Germline-derived CDR1 and CDR2 are LGHDT and YNNKEL (reference sequence). CDR3 length: 12 residues. This sequence joins TRBV3-1 and TRBJ2-5, with a possible D match to TRBD1 (5 bases). The J call is uncertain, as TRBJ2-7 better fits the DNA end. This TCR was recovered from a woman aged 55 to 70 in good health. Sequenced sample: blood. The CDR3 coding sequence is TGTGCCAGCAGCCAAGTGGGGCACGAGCAGTACTTC. It is translated as CASSQVGHEQYF.